Listed below are T cell receptor beta chains from one sample, sequenced in a study of CD8+ T cells in alopecia areata. Measured with immunoSEQ multiplex PCR; TCRdb has only the in-frame clones, and not every one. The sample holds about 150,000 clones, more than 55% seen once. The sequenced sample consisted of CD8+ T cells sorted from blood. All receptors come from a human donor in good health. The CDR3 runs from the conserved cysteine through the conserved F or W. The D gene is left open where the match is weak. Rows may omit the clone size; those that give it use once, few, many or a size class.

.	TRBJ2-3	TRBV27	.	TGTGCCAGCAGTATTTCCCAGGTCCTAAGCACAGATACGCAGTATTTT	CASSISQVLSTDTQYF
.	TRBJ2-3	TRBV18	once	TGTGCCAGCTCACTGGCTGGGGATACGCAGTATTTT	CASSLAGDTQYF
TRBD1	TRBJ1-5	TRBV6-5	.	TGTGCCACCAGGACAGGTACCTCGCTCCAGCATTTT	CATRTGTSLQHF
.	TRBJ1-3	TRBV23-1	.	TGCGCCAGCATCCGTTCGCAGTCTGGAAACACCATATATTTT	CASIRSQSGNTIYF
.	TRBJ1-4	TRBV6-5	.	TGTGCCTCCCGCGGAGGGTCGGAGGAACTGTTTTTT	CASRGGSEELFF
TRBD1	TRBJ2-6	TRBV29-1	.	TGCAGCGTTGAGGCCCGGGACAGGGTGTCTCCTGGGGCCAACGTCCTGACTTTC	CSVEARDRVSPGANVLTF
TRBD2	TRBJ2-3	TRBV10-3	.	TGTGCCATCATGGGTAGCGGGAGTCCAGATACGCAGTATTTT	CAIMGSGSPDTQYF
.	TRBJ2-1	TRBV29-1	.	TGCAGCGTTGACGGTGAGCAGTTCTTC	CSVDGEQFF
.	TRBJ1-5	TRBV28	.	TGTGCCAGCAGTTTGCAGGGAATTCAGCCCCAGCATTTT	CASSLQGIQPQHF
TRBD1	TRBJ2-7	TRBV5-6	few	TGTGCCAGCAGCTGGGGGACAGGGGGCGACGAGCAGTACTTC	CASSWGTGGDEQYF
.	TRBJ2-5	TRBV27	few	TGTGCCAGCAGCAACCGGCTTACGGAGACCCAGTACTTC	CASSNRLTETQYF
.	TRBJ2-2	TRBV4-1	.	TGCGCCAGCAGCCCCCCCTTGGTCTGGGGCGACACCGGGGAGCTGTTTTTT	CASSPPLVWGDTGELFF
.	TRBJ1-1	TRBV29-1	.	TGCAGCGGCAGGGGCCCGAACACTGAAGCTTTCTTT	CSGRGPNTEAFF
.	TRBJ1-1	TRBV9	.	TGTGCCAGCTCCCCGCGGGGCGAAGACACTGAAGCTTTCTTT	CASSPRGEDTEAFF
.	TRBJ1-4	TRBV4-1	.	TGCGCCAGCAGCTCACCTGGCCTCCTAGGGCGGGAAAAACTGTTTTTT	CASSSPGLLGREKLFF
TRBD2	TRBJ2-1	TRBV27	.	TGTGCCAGCAGTTTAACAGCGGGAGCGTCCTACAATGAGCAGTTCTTC	CASSLTAGASYNEQFF
.	TRBJ1-3	TRBV5-6	.	TGTGCCAGCAGCAGTGCCCCCGGAAACACCATATATTTT	CASSSAPGNTIYF
TRBD2	TRBJ2-7	TRBV4-1	.	TGCGCCAGCAGCCAAGATGCAGCGGGAAGGTCCTACGAGCAGTACTTC	CASSQDAAGRSYEQYF
.	TRBJ2-1	TRBV7-2	.	TGTGCCAGCAGTGCGGCTATCTTAAGAGATGAGCAGTTCTTC	CASSAAILRDEQFF
TRBD1	TRBJ1-5	TRBV2	.	TGTGCCAGCAGTGCCGAAGGGCTGACAGGGTACGGAGGCAATCAGCCCCAGCATTTT	CASSAEGLTGYGGNQPQHF
.	TRBJ1-1	TRBV19	.	TGTGCCATCCAATCGGGGGGCACTGAAGCTTTCTTT	CAIQSGGTEAFF
TRBD2	TRBJ2-1	TRBV29-1	.	TGCAGCGCCTCTAGCGGGAGCTGGAATGAGCAGTTCTTC	CSASSGSWNEQFF
TRBD1	TRBJ2-7	TRBV5-1	.	TGCGCCAGCAGCCCCGACAGGGTAGAGGAGCAGTACTTC	CASSPDRVEEQYF
.	TRBJ2-2	TRBV9	few	TGTGCCAGCAGCGTAGTATTTACCGGGGAGCTGTTTTTT	CASSVVFTGELFF
.	TRBJ2-3	TRBV6-5	.	TGTGCCAGCAGTCCGATAGAAAATACGCAGTATTTT	CASSPIENTQYF
.	TRBJ2-1	TRBV7-2	.	TGTGCCAGCAGCTTAGACGGTAGGGAGCAGTTCTTC	CASSLDGREQFF
.	TRBJ1-1	TRBV27	.	TGTGCCAGCAGTGCCGGGCTGACTGAAGCTTTCTTT	CASSAGLTEAFF
TRBD2	TRBJ2-7	TRBV14	.	TGTGCCAGCAGCCAAGGAAGGGGACTAGCGGAATACGAGCAGTACTTC	CASSQGRGLAEYEQYF
.	TRBJ2-7	TRBV30	.	TGTGCCTGGAGGCAGGCCGTGACTGACTACGAGCAGTACTTC	CAWRQAVTDYEQYF
TRBD2	TRBJ2-1	TRBV9	few	TGTGCCAGCAGCGCCGGGACTAGCGGGAGCAATGAGCAGTTCTTC	CASSAGTSGSNEQFF
.	TRBJ2-3	TRBV19	.	TGTGCCAGTACCATCCGGGGGAGTACAGATACGCAGTATTTT	CASTIRGSTDTQYF
TRBD1	TRBJ1-2	TRBV2	.	TGTGCCAGCACCGGGGACAGGGTGGACTATGGCTACACCTTC	CASTGDRVDYGYTF
.	TRBJ1-2	TRBV5-1	.	TGCGCCAGCAGATTGTGGGACTCTACCCCTCACTACACCTTC	CASRLWDSTPHYTF
TRBD1	TRBJ1-1	TRBV30	.	TGTGCCTGGAGTTCCTCCACAGGGGGAACAACTGAAGCTTTCTTT	CAWSSSTGGTTEAFF
.	TRBJ1-3	TRBV9	.	TGTGCCAGCAGCGCCGACGGACTCTCTGGAAACACCATATATTTT	CASSADGLSGNTIYF
TRBD2	TRBJ2-7	TRBV7-9	.	TGTGCCAGCAGCCACGGGACTAGCGGGAGCAAAGAGCAGTACTTC	CASSHGTSGSKEQYF
.	TRBJ2-1	TRBV29-1	.	TGCAGCGTTCAGGGTCTGGGGAGCTCCTACAATGAGCAGTTCTTC	CSVQGLGSSYNEQFF
.	TRBJ2-1	TRBV5-1	.	TGCGCCAGCAGCTTGGCCCTGACAGTCTTTGGTACCTACAATGAGCAGTTCTTC	CASSLALTVFGTYNEQFF
TRBD2	TRBJ2-1	TRBV9	.	TGTGCCAGCACCGAAAGCGGGAAGGGCTCCTACAATGAGCAGTTCTTC	CASTESGKGSYNEQFF
.	TRBJ2-5	TRBV19	.	TGTGCCAGTAGTATTAGTGTGCGATACGGCGAAGAGACCCAATACTTC	CASSISVRYGEETQYF
.	TRBJ1-1	TRBV9	.	TGTGCCAGCAGCGTAGGGGACCGAGGGGCGACTGAAGCTTTCTTT	CASSVGDRGATEAFF
.	TRBJ1-2	TRBV6-5	.	TGTGCCAGCAGTTACCGGGGGGATCACTATGGCTACACCTTC	CASSYRGDHYGYTF
.	TRBJ1-5	TRBV2	.	TGTGCCAGCAGTGAGGTCCAGCAAAATCAGCCCCAGCATTTT	CASSEVQQNQPQHF
.	TRBJ2-1	TRBV7-9	few	TGTGCCAGCAGCCTTCCGGGGCGGAATGAGCAGTTCTTC	CASSLPGRNEQFF
TRBD1	TRBJ2-1	TRBV29-1	few	TGCAGCGTCAGGGGGCTATCCCTATACAATGAGCAGTTCTTC	CSVRGLSLYNEQFF
.	TRBJ2-3	TRBV7-9	.	TGTGCCAGCAGCTTAGTCGGGGGAGATACGCAGTATTTT	CASSLVGGDTQYF
TRBD1	TRBJ2-1	TRBV9	.	TGTGCCAGCAGCGTCGGACAGGGTAGGAATGAGCAGTTCTTC	CASSVGQGRNEQFF
TRBD1	TRBJ1-5	TRBV2	.	TGTGCCAGCAGTGGGGACCGGGACAGGGGATTAAATAGCAATCAGCCCCAGCATTTT	CASSGDRDRGLNSNQPQHF
.	TRBJ1-2	TRBV6-5	.	TGTGCCAGCACCACCATTGGGGGCCATGGCTACACCTTC	CASTTIGGHGYTF
.	TRBJ1-1	TRBV10-2	.	TGCGCCAGCAGAGGGACACACAAGAACACTGAAGCTTTCTTT	CASRGTHKNTEAFF
TRBD2	TRBJ2-7	TRBV4-1	.	TGCGCCGGAAATAGCGGGCCCTCGGTTTACGAGCAGTACTTC	CAGNSGPSVYEQYF
.	TRBJ1-1	TRBV5-5	.	TGTGCCAGCAGCTTGAGGGTTGTGTTTTTGGACACTGAAGCTTTCTTT	CASSLRVVFLDTEAFF
.	TRBJ2-7	TRBV11-2	few	TGTGCCAGCAGCGGGGCACCCGAGCAGTACTTC	CASSGAPEQYF
.	TRBJ2-7	TRBV29-1	.	TGCAGCGTTGAGCGGCAGGGGACCGAGCAGTACTTC	CSVERQGTEQYF
.	TRBJ2-1	TRBV25-1	few	TGTGCCAGCAGTGAACGGGGCAATGAGCAGTTCTTC	CASSERGNEQFF
TRBD1	TRBJ2-3	TRBV29-1	few	TGCAGCGTTGAAGATCTGGAAATCTGGGACAGGGGGACAGATACGCAGTATTTT	CSVEDLEIWDRGTDTQYF
.	TRBJ1-2	TRBV9	few	TGTGCCAGCAGCGTAGCTCGACAGGAACCGTCCTATGGCTACACCTTC	CASSVARQEPSYGYTF
.	TRBJ1-3	TRBV29-1	.	TGCAGCGTTGATACGGGGGCCTCTGGAAACACCATATATTTT	CSVDTGASGNTIYF